A single T cell receptor (beta chain) is shown here with its context. Its specificity is not known. The CDR3 contains 15 residues. The germline gives CDR1 LNHDA, CDR2 SQIVND (reference sequence). Trimming took off 7 bases at V and 1 base at J, with 16 bases between the two ends. These data originate in a study of cytomegalovirus exposure and HLA in healthy donors. Study-level points and caveats: Many donors shared some public TCRs, even though most TCR sequences were rare. The records held CMV serostatus as the only immune exposure information. Later analysis suggested most CMV-associated TCR beta chains were HLA-restricted.

Primers for the PCR totalled 60 Vbeta and 13 Jbeta. Original processing methods: The count from a later analysis was some 80 million unique TCR beta chains, some 12 million of them shared. The table came from immunoSEQ multiplex PCR; TCRdb's copy has only in-frame clones and leaves some out. For V, J and clone size, that table is used; D and trimming come from the DNA. The table records roughly 200,000 clones, approximately 78% of them present only once. The V gene is TRBV19, the J gene TRBJ1-1; TRBD1 is a possible D gene (5 bases). The sequenced sample consisted of PBMCs. This TCR was sampled from a woman in her 40s in good health and CMV-seronegative. This CDR3 reads CASNQLAGPNTEAFF. CDR3 bases: TGTGCCAGTAATCAATTGGCAGGGCCGAACACTGAAGCTTTCTTT.